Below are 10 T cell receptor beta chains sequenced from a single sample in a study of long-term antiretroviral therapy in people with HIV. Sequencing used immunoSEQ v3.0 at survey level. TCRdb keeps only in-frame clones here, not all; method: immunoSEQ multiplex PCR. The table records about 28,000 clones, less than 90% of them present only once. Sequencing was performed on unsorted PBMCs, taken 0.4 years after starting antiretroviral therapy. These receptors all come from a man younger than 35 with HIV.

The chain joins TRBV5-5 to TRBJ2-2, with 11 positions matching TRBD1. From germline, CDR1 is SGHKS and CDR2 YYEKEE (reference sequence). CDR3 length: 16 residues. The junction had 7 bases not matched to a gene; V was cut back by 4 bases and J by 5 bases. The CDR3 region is CASSLSGTGGTGELFF. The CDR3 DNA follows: TGTGCCAGCAGCCTGTCCGGGACAGGGGGTACCGGGGAGCTGTTTTTT.

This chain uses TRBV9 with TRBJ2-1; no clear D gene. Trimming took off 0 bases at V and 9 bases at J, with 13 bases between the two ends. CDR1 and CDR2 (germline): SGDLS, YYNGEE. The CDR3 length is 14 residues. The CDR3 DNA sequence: TGTGCCAGCAGCGTAGCGGGTAGCTCGGGTGAGCAGTTCTTC. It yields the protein CASSVAGSSGEQFF.

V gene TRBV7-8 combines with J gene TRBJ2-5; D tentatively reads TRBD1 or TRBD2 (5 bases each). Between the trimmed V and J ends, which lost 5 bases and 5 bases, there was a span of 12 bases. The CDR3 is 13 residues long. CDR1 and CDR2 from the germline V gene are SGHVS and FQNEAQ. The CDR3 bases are TGTGCCAGCAGCCCGGGGCAGCGGGAGACCCAGTACTTC. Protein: CASSPGQRETQYF.

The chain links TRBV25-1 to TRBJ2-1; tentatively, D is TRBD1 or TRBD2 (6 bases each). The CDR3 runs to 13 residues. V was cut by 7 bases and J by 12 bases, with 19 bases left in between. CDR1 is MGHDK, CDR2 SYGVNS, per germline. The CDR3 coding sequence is TGTGCCAGCACGGGGGACATTCGACTGGGGCAGTTCTTC. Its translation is CASTGDIRLGQFF.

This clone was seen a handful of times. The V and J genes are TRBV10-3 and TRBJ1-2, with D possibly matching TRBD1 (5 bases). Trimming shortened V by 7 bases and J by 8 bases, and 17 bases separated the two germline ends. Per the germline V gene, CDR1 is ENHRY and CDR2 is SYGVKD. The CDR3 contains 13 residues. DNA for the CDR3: TGTGCCATCACTCCGGGACGGACCCAGGGCTACACCTTC. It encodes CAITPGRTQGYTF.

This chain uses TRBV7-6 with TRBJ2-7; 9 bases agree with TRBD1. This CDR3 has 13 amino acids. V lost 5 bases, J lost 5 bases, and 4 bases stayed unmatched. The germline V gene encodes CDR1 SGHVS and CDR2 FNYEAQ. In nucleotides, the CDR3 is TGTGCCAGCAGCATGGGACAGGGCGACGAGCAGTACTTC. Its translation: CASSMGQGDEQYF.

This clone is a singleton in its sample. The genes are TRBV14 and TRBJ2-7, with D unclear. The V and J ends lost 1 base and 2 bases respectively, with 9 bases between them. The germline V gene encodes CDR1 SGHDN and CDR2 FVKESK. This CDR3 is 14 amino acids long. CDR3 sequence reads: CASSQVSGTYEQYF. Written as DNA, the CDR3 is TGTGCCAGCAGCCAAGTGTCAGGAACCTACGAGCAGTACTTC. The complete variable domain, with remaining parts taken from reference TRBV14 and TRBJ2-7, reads EAGVTQFPSHSVIEKGQTVTLRCDPISGHDNLYWYRRVMGKEIKFLLHFVKESKQDESGMPNNRFLAERTGGTYSTLKVQPAELEDSGVYFCASSQVSGTYEQYFGPGTRLTVT.

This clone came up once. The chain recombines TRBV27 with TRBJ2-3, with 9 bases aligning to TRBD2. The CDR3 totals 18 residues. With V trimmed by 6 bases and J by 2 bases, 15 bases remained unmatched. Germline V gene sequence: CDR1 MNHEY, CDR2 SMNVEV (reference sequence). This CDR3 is CASSPSGLGLAPTDTQYF. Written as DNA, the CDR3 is TGTGCCAGCAGCCCATCGGGTTTGGGACTAGCCCCCACAGATACGCAGTATTTT.

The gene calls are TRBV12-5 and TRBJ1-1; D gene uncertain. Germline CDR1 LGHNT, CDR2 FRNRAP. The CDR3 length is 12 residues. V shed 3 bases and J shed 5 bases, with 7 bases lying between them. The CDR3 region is CASGFGRTEAFF. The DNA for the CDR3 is TGTGCTAGTGGTTTTGGGAGGACTGAAGCTTTCTTT.

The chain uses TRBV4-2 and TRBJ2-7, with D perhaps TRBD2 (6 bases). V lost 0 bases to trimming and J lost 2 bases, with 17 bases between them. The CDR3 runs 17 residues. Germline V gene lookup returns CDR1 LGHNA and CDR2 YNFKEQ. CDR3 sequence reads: CASSQDQPGWEAYEQYF. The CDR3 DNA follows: TGTGCCAGCAGCCAAGATCAGCCGGGGTGGGAGGCCTACGAGCAGTACTTC.